This T cell receptor beta chain appears in the sequencing data of a study of cytomegalovirus exposure and HLA in healthy donors. Points from the study as a whole: Cytomegalovirus association was listed for approximately 150 TCR beta chains. Subsequent analysis of the 120 or so validation repertoires found a tendency for first-cohort TCR clusters to co-occur.

Using immunoSEQ multiplex PCR, the repertoire was profiled, and TCRdb retains in-frame clones only, with some absent. The sample lists under 150,000 clones; around 84% were seen once. A word on this clone: No antigen is known for it.

From the roughly 120-subject validation cohort, which was separate from the roughly 670-subject first cohort, the donors were drawn. This CDR3 is built from 14 residues. Germline V CDR1 and CDR2: GTSNPN, SVGIG (reference sequence). After removal of 4 bases from V and 8 bases from J, the junction contained 13 bases not matched to a gene. This clonotype was sampled from a man between 18 and 35 years old in good health and CMV-seropositive. The sequenced material came from PBMCs. The chain links TRBV30 to TRBJ1-1; 7 bases match TRBD1. CDR3 in amino acids: CAWTSWDRTREAFF. The DNA of the CDR3 is TGTGCCTGGACCTCATGGGACAGAACCAGAGAAGCTTTCTTT.